Following are 19 T cell receptor beta chains from one sample sequenced in a study of cytomegalovirus exposure and HLA in healthy donors. The data were produced by immunoSEQ multiplex PCR, yet TCRdb's version contains in-frame clones alone and is incomplete. This table has more than 300,000 clones, roughly 85% appearing once. Material: PBMCs. These TCRs come from a woman younger than 35 in good health and CMV-seronegative.

This clone showed up just once. The chain links TRBV27 to TRBJ1-1, with TRBD1 as a possible D gene (6 bases). Trimming pared 3 bases from V and 8 bases from J, leaving 13 bases between. This CDR3 region has 13 residues. Germline V gives CDR1 MNHEY, CDR2 SMNVEV (reference sequence). CDR3 region: CASSFVGAREAFF. The CDR3, as DNA: TGTGCCAGCAGTTTCGTGGGGGCGAGGGAAGCTTTCTTT.

The V gene is TRBV29-1, the J gene TRBJ1-2; tentative D call: TRBD1 (6 bases). The V end was cut by 2 bases, the J end by 3 bases, with 10 bases between. This CDR3 region has 13 residues. CDR1 and CDR2 (germline): SQVTM, ANQGSEA. CDR3 bases: TGCAGCGTTGAAATGGCAGGGGACTATGGCTACACCTTC. Its protein is CSVEMAGDYGYTF.

This clone was recorded a few times. The chain recombines TRBV11-2 with TRBJ2-7, with 7 bases aligning to TRBD1. The CDR3 runs 15 residues. The V segment lost 2 bases and the J segment 2 bases; nucleotides outside the gene matches: 6. Germline lookup yields CDR1 SGHAT and CDR2 FQNNGV. As DNA, the CDR3 is TGTGCCAGCAGCTTAATCTCGACAGGGACCTACGAGCAGTACTTC. As protein: CASSLISTGTYEQYF. Full variable domain (missing parts from reference TRBV11-2 and TRBJ2-7): EAGVAQSPRYKIIEKRQSVAFWCNPISGHATLYWYQQILGQGPKLLIQFQNNGVVDDSQLPKDRFSAERLKGVDSTLKIQPAKLEDSAVYLCASSLISTGTYEQYFGPGTRLTVT.

J is TRBJ2-1 and V is TRBV29-1, with TRBD2 matching 11 bases. V was pared by 6 bases and J by 4 bases, with 14 bases of the junction left unmatched. This CDR3 contains 17 residues. Per germline, CDR1 SQVTM and CDR2 ANQGSEA. CDR3 nucleotides: TGCAGCGTGGCCCTGAATCAACTAGCGGGAGTATACAATGAGCAGTTCTTC. Its translation: CSVALNQLAGVYNEQFF.

The chain carries TRBV7-2 and TRBJ2-5; tentative D call: TRBD1 (6 bases). V was pared by 5 bases and J by 1 base, with 8 bases between. The CDR3 runs to 13 residues. Germline V gene lookup returns CDR1 SGHTA and CDR2 FQGNSA. CDR3 DNA sequence: TGTGCCAGCAGCCGGACAGTCCAAGAGACCCAGTACTTC. The encoded protein is CASSRTVQETQYF.

V usage is TRBV6-6 and J usage is TRBJ2-3; TRBD1 matches 8 bases. This CDR3 has 13 residues. Germline V gives CDR1 MNHNY, CDR2 SVGAGI (reference sequence). Trimming removed 10 bases from V and 1 base from J; junction bases left unmatched: 4. In DNA form, the CDR3 reads TGTGCCATCGCGGGACAGGGCACAGATACGCAGTATTTT. Protein: CAIAGQGTDTQYF.

The rearrangement joins TRBV5-1 to TRBJ2-1; no firm D call. Germline-derived CDR1 and CDR2 are SGHRS and YFSETQ. The CDR3 extends over 15 amino acids. Trimming removed 5 bases from V and 0 bases from J, with 12 bases in between. Here the CDR3 DNA reads TGCGCCAGCAGTTTTACAGACAACTCCTACAATGAGCAGTTCTTC. Translating it yields CASSFTDNSYNEQFF.

The chain's CDR3 is CASSRGVGTDTQYF. In DNA, the CDR3 is TGTGCCAGCAGCCGCGGAGTGGGCACAGATACGCAGTATTTT. This rearrangement joins TRBV6-5 to TRBJ2-3; D gene ambiguous. Per the germline V gene, CDR1 is MNHEY and CDR2 is SVGAGI. Trimming took 6 bases from V and 1 from J, leaving 11 bases between them. The CDR3 extends over 14 amino acids.

The V gene is TRBV23-1, the J gene TRBJ1-4; D possibly corresponds to TRBD1 (5 bases). TRBV23-1 is filed as an ORF, its function uncertain. The V end lost 6 bases, the J end lost 4 bases, and 21 bases lay between the germline ends. CDR3 length: 17 amino acids. CDR3 sequence (DNA): TGCGCCAGCAGGATCATCAGTTACGACAGTCGTAATGAAAAACTGTTTTTT. Encoded protein: CASRIISYDSRNEKLFF.

This rearrangement joins TRBV29-1 to TRBJ1-1; no definite D call. Trimming shortened V by 4 bases and J by 4 bases, and 10 bases separated the two germline ends. Looked up from germline, CDR1 is SQVTM and CDR2 is ANQGSEA. There are 12 residues in the CDR3. In nucleotides, the CDR3 is TGCAGCGTTGCTAGATCGGGCACTGAAGCTTTCTTT. This sequence encodes CSVARSGTEAFF.

The chain uses TRBV6-5 and TRBJ2-7; D gene ambiguous. This CDR3 contains 12 residues. Germline lookup yields CDR1 MNHEY and CDR2 SVGAGI. Trimming stripped 6 bases from V and 3 bases from J, with 9 bases between. The CDR3 reads CASSLPGYEQYF. The CDR3 nucleotides read TGTGCCAGCAGCCTCCCCGGCTACGAGCAGTACTTC.

The chain has TRBV5-4 and TRBJ2-7, with 7 nucleotides matching TRBD1. J lost 2 bases, V lost 0 bases, and 5 bases had no gene match. CDR3 length: 15 amino acids. The germline V gene encodes CDR1 SGHNT and CDR2 YYREEE (reference sequence). The CDR3 sequence is CASSLALGTAYEQYF. CDR3 DNA: TGTGCCAGCAGCTTGGCGCTGGGGACAGCCTACGAGCAGTACTTC.

The J gene is TRBJ1-4, the V gene TRBV27, with a tentative D call TRBD1 (6 bases). V shed 3 bases and J shed 4 bases, with 12 bases lying between them. Germline V lookup: CDR1 MNHEY, CDR2 SMNVEV (reference sequence). The CDR3 loop spans 15 amino acids. CDR3 sequence: CASSFLDSVNEKLFF. CDR3 DNA sequence: TGTGCCAGCAGTTTTCTGGACAGCGTTAATGAAAAACTGTTTTTT.

This clone was counted once. V and J are TRBV14 and TRBJ1-1; 7 nucleotides line up with TRBD1. The junction had 5 bases not matched to a gene; V was cut back by 5 bases and J by 2 bases. The CDR3 is made up of 14 amino acids. Germline V gene sequence: CDR1 SGHDN, CDR2 FVKESK. The CDR3: CASSYGTVNTEAFF. DNA of the CDR3: TGTGCCAGCAGCTATGGGACAGTCAACACTGAAGCTTTCTTT.

This clone has only one observation. The J gene is TRBJ2-7, the V gene TRBV27, with D possibly matching TRBD1 (5 bases). V was trimmed by 3 bases and J by 3 bases, leaving 9 bases between them. The length of the CDR3 is 13 residues. Germline CDR1 and CDR2: MNHEY and SMNVEV (reference sequence). CDR3: CASSFSGNYEQYF. CDR3 nucleotide sequence: TGTGCCAGCAGTTTCTCAGGGAACTACGAGCAGTACTTC.

J is TRBJ2-1 and V is TRBV5-1; 11 positions match TRBD2. Germline V CDR1 and CDR2: SGHRS, YFSETQ. Unmatched junction bases numbered 10, after V lost 4 bases and J lost 7 bases. The CDR3 is 16 residues long. CDR3 region: CASSPPLAGVYNEQFF. CDR3 nucleotide sequence: TGCGCCAGCAGCCCTCCACTAGCGGGAGTGTATAATGAGCAGTTCTTC. The full variable domain, in which reference TRBV5-1 and TRBJ2-1 provide the parts outside the CDR3, is KAGVTQTPRYLIKTRGQQVTLSCSPISGHRSVSWYQQTPGQGLQFLFEYFSETQRNKGNFPGRFSGRQFSNSRSEMNVSTLELGDSALYLCASSPPLAGVYNEQFFGPGTRLTVL.

The CDR3 sequence is CASSSDREGSDYGYTF. The CDR3 region has the DNA TGTGCCAGCAGTAGCGACAGGGAAGGTTCTGACTATGGCTACACCTTC. V is TRBV28 and J is TRBJ1-2; 7 nucleotides match TRBD1. V lost 5 bases and J lost 3; bases outside the gene matches: 12. CDR1 and CDR2 (germline): MDHEN, SYDVKM. This CDR3 has 16 amino acids.

This chain uses TRBV29-1 with TRBJ1-5; 8 positions agree with TRBD1. Germline trimming cut 7 bases from V and 1 base from J; bases unmatched to any gene: 15. The CDR3 runs to 17 residues. The germline V gene has CDR1 SQVTM and CDR2 ANQGSEA. CDR3 nucleotide sequence: TGCAGCGCGAAGGAAGACAGGGGAGTGGGGAGCAATCAGCCCCAGCATTTT. Translation gives CSAKEDRGVGSNQPQHF.

The gene calls are TRBV19 and TRBJ1-1; D may be TRBD1 (6 bases). Germline V gene data show CDR1 as LNHDA and CDR2 as SQIVND (reference sequence). The CDR3 consists of 15 residues. V lost 1 base and J 1 base, leaving 10 bases between the germline ends. The CDR3 protein is CASSIVTQGNTEAFF. CDR3 DNA sequence: TGTGCCAGTAGTATAGTGACACAGGGGAACACTGAAGCTTTCTTT.